A single sample gave rise to the 31 T cell receptor beta chains below, sequenced in a study of beta chain features in type 1 diabetes (dated by TCRdb to about 2018). Overall results and qualifications from the work: A moderate but significant shortening of TCRB CDR3 length was observed in type 1 diabetes patients in all four CD4+ subsets.

The receptor library was made with the immunoSEQ multiplex PCR assay. The entire amount of isolated RNA was reverse transcribed using the High Capacity cDNA Reverse Transcription Kit, so the sequenced TCRB transcripts were expressed ones. Entries here come from immuneACCESS through TCRdb and include only in-frame sequences with V and J called. Some clones fail to appear in such tables; in the studies checked, an unresolved V gene covers under half of the shortfall, and the cause of the remainder is unknown. The sample table contains about 240,000 clones; only one count was recorded for approximately 15% of them. The ten largest account for about 0.019% of the sample. These receptors' targets are unknown. The sample consisted of naive CD4+ T cells from blood. The sample's cell subset or site label, decoded: true naive CD4+ T cells. All receptors derive from a man aged 30-40 years with type 1 diabetes.

This chain uses TRBV4-1 with TRBJ1-5; D is possibly TRBD1 (5 bases). This CDR3 has 15 residues. Germline lookup yields CDR1 MGHRA and CDR2 YSYEKL. The germline V and J ends were trimmed by 0 bases and 6 bases, with 12 bases remaining between them. The CDR3 is CASSQDTGVAQPQHF. The CDR3 DNA follows: TGCGCCAGCAGCCAAGATACGGGGGTGGCTCAGCCCCAGCATTTT.

This clone was detected only a few times. V usage is TRBV11-2 and J usage is TRBJ2-7; TRBD2 aligns across 12 bases. Germline CDR1 SGHAT, CDR2 FQNNGV. The V and J ends lost 0 bases and 3 bases, in that order; junction bases with no gene match: 0. The CDR3 has 15 amino acids. CDR3 sequence: CASSLELAGGYEQYF. The CDR3 DNA is TGTGCCAGCAGCTTAGAACTAGCGGGAGGCTACGAGCAGTACTTC.

This clone has a handful of counts. CDR3 sequence (DNA): TGCAGCGTTGCCCTAGCGGCACTCACAGATACGCAGTATTTT. As protein: CSVALAALTDTQYF. The V and J genes are TRBV29-1 and TRBJ2-3, with 7 bases identical to TRBD2. J was trimmed by 2 bases and V by 4 bases; bases with no gene match: 6. The CDR3 loop spans 14 amino acids. The germline CDR1 and CDR2 sequences are SQVTM and ANQGSEA.

This chain links TRBV7-9 with TRBJ1-1, with D perhaps matching TRBD1 (5 bases). V lost 8 bases and J lost 5, with 9 bases in between. The CDR3 is made up of 11 amino acids. Per germline, CDR1 SEHNR and CDR2 FQNEAQ (reference sequence). CDR3 sequence (DNA): TGTGCCAGCCGGGGGGAGACTGAAGCTTTCTTT. It specifies CASRGETEAFF.

This clone was seen a handful of times. The chain is built from TRBV5-4 and TRBJ2-1; 8 nucleotides line up with TRBD2. From germline, CDR1 is SGHNT and CDR2 YYREEE (reference sequence). The CDR3 runs to 15 residues. The V gene end was trimmed by 5 bases and the J gene end by 9 bases; junction bases not matched to a gene: 13. This CDR3 reads CASRPPGSGGSEQFF. CDR3 sequence (DNA): TGTGCCAGCAGGCCCCCGGGGAGCGGGGGTAGTGAGCAGTTCTTC.

This chain joins TRBV11-3 and TRBJ2-5; D might be TRBD1 (6 bases). V was shortened by 8 bases and J by 1 base, with 17 bases between the two germline ends. The CDR3 extends over 15 amino acids. The germline gives CDR1 SGHNT, CDR2 YENEEA. CDR3 loop: CASSFSPTGQETQYF. DNA for the CDR3: TGTGCCAGCTCGTTTTCCCCGACAGGCCAAGAGACCCAGTACTTC.

Only a few counts were recorded for this clone. V and J are TRBV19 and TRBJ2-1; TRBD2 matches at 7 bases. J was trimmed by 9 bases and V by 5 bases; bases with no gene match: 13. The CDR3 has 15 residues. Germline CDR1 reads LNHDA; CDR2 reads SQIVND (reference sequence). DNA of the CDR3: TGTGCCAGTAGTGCGAGCGGGACCGTCGCGGGTGAGCAGTTCTTC. It is translated as CASSASGTVAGEQFF.

V and J are TRBV25-1 and TRBJ1-1; the D is unclear. The CDR3 totals 13 residues. CDR1 and CDR2 (germline): MGHDK, SYGVNS. Deletions cut 1 base from V and 0 bases from J, with 3 bases between. In DNA form, the CDR3 reads TGTGCCAGCAGTGAATTTATGAACACTGAAGCTTTCTTT. It is translated as CASSEFMNTEAFF.

This rearrangement joins TRBV29-1 to TRBJ2-3; 9 nucleotides match TRBD1. The CDR3 is 18 residues long. Germline CDR1 reads SQVTM; CDR2 reads ANQGSEA. The junction had 20 bases not matched to a gene; V was cut back by 7 bases and J by 3 bases. The CDR3 DNA sequence: TGCAGCGCTGATACCCCGGGACAGGGTGTCGCTTGGACAGATACGCAGTATTTT. Translated: CSADTPGQGVAWTDTQYF.

This clone was seen more than once but under ten times. The chain joins TRBV9 to TRBJ2-1, with a weak D call TRBD2 (6 bases). This CDR3 region has 14 residues. V dropped 7 bases and J dropped 7 bases, with 18 bases sitting between them. Germline CDR1 and CDR2: SGDLS and YYNGEE. The DNA for the CDR3 is TGTGCCAGCGGTGGGACGGGACTCAGGAATGAGCAGTTCTTC. Protein sequence: CASGGTGLRNEQFF.

The CDR3 is CASSIERGPSTDTQYF. Written as DNA, the CDR3 is TGCGCCAGCAGCATCGAGCGGGGGCCTAGCACAGATACGCAGTATTTT. The chain carries TRBV5-1 and TRBJ2-3; TRBD2 aligns across 8 bases. The ends lost 4 bases at V and 0 bases at J; junction bases unmatched: 7. Germline CDR1 and CDR2: SGHRS and YFSETQ. The CDR3 spans 16 residues. Full variable domain (outside the CDR3, taken from reference TRBV5-1 and TRBJ2-3): KAGVTQTPRYLIKTRGQQVTLSCSPISGHRSVSWYQQTPGQGLQFLFEYFSETQRNKGNFPGRFSGRQFSNSRSEMNVSTLELGDSALYLCASSIERGPSTDTQYFGPGTRLTVL.

A few counts support this clone. This sequence joins TRBV18 and TRBJ2-5, with a weak D call TRBD2 (7 bases). This CDR3 region has 15 residues. Germline CDR1 is KGHSH and CDR2 is LQKENI. The ends were cut back, 2 bases at V and 3 bases at J, with 13 bases in the middle. The CDR3 DNA reads TGTGCCAGCTCACCAGTTGGGGGGGGCGAAGAGACCCAGTACTTC. It codes for CASSPVGGGEETQYF.

The chain carries TRBV15 and TRBJ2-7; 10 nucleotides align to TRBD1. V lost 1 base to trimming and J lost 2 bases; unmatched junction nucleotides: 5. The CDR3 covers 16 residues. Germline assignment: CDR1 LNHNV and CDR2 YYDKDF (reference sequence). The CDR3 DNA reads as TGTGCCACCAGCAGAGCGGGGGACAGGGGCCCCTACGAGCAGTACTTC. This codes for CATSRAGDRGPYEQYF.

The sample holds a few counts of this clone. V gene TRBV7-2 combines with J gene TRBJ2-1; D is possibly TRBD2 (6 bases). V was cut by 3 bases and J by 8 bases, with 17 bases left in between. The CDR3 has 15 residues. Germline loops: CDR1 SGHTA, CDR2 FQGNSA. CDR3 sequence reads: CASSLFRDSVDEQFF. CDR3 DNA: TGTGCCAGCAGCTTGTTCCGGGACTCGGTAGATGAGCAGTTCTTC.

The genes are TRBV5-1 and TRBJ2-5; TRBD1 aligns across 7 bases. The CDR3 totals 14 residues. Trimming at V came to 3 bases and at J to 4 bases, leaving 6 bases not matched to a gene. CDR1 is SGHRS and CDR2 is YFSETQ in the germline V gene. The CDR3 nucleotides read TGCGCCAGCAGCTCGGGGACAGTAAGAGAGACCCAGTACTTC. Translating gives CASSSGTVRETQYF.

This clone was seen more than once but under ten times. The J gene is TRBJ2-7, the V gene TRBV5-1, with TRBD2 matching 8 bases. CDR3 length: 14 residues. Germline assignment: CDR1 SGHRS and CDR2 YFSETQ. The trim removed 4 bases at V and 1 base at J, leaving 4 bases unmatched. The CDR3 reads CASSLSGESYEQYF. Written as DNA, the CDR3 is TGCGCCAGCAGCCTTAGCGGGGAGTCCTACGAGCAGTACTTC.

The J gene is TRBJ2-7, the V gene TRBV5-1; 8 nucleotides agree with TRBD1. Looked up from germline, CDR1 is SGHRS and CDR2 is YFSETQ. V trimming: 3 bases; J trimming: 6 bases; junction bases outside the gene matches: 2. This CDR3 has 12 residues. The CDR3, as DNA: TGCGCCAGCAGCTACACAGGGGGCGAGCAGTACTTC. Its translation is CASSYTGGEQYF.

This clone occurred a few times. The chain links TRBV6-6 to TRBJ1-1, with 8 bases matching TRBD1. This CDR3 has 12 residues. V lost 4 bases and J lost 8; bases outside the gene matches: 3. CDR1 and CDR2 from the germline V gene are MNHNY and SVGAGI (reference sequence). CDR3: CASSSWDREAFF. As DNA, the CDR3 is TGTGCCAGCAGTTCGTGGGACAGGGAAGCTTTCTTT.

V usage is TRBV5-6 and J usage is TRBJ2-1; a weak D match, TRBD1 (5 bases). The CDR3 has 12 residues. Between the trimmed V and J ends, which lost 1 base and 8 bases, there was a span of 7 bases. In germline, CDR1 is SGHDT, CDR2 YYEEEE. CDR3 in amino acids: CASSLQGYEQFF. In DNA, the CDR3 is TGTGCCAGCAGCTTGCAGGGATATGAGCAGTTCTTC.

This clone was seen more than once but under ten times. The V and J genes are TRBV10-3 and TRBJ2-5, with 9 bases that match TRBD2. The CDR3 spans 16 residues. Germline CDR1 and CDR2: ENHRY and SYGVKD. The V gene end was trimmed by 6 bases and the J gene end by 2 bases; junction bases not matched to a gene: 10. CDR3 bases: TGTGCCATCAGGGGAGGTAGCGGGGGTAATCAAGAGACCCAGTACTTC. The encoded protein is CAIRGGSGGNQETQYF.

This clone was picked up a small number of times. This chain joins TRBV30 and TRBJ2-3; TRBD1 matches 7 bases. CDR1 and CDR2 (germline): GTSNPN, SVGIG (reference sequence). The CDR3 is 15 amino acids. J gave up 6 bases and V 2 bases, and 11 bases lay outside the gene matches. CDR3 protein: CAWSSTGTTMDTQYF. CDR3 nucleotide sequence: TGTGCCTGGAGTTCGACAGGGACAACCATGGATACGCAGTATTTT.

A few counts support this clone. The chain recombines TRBV6-5 with TRBJ1-2, with TRBD1 as a possible D gene (5 bases). The CDR3 has 15 amino acids. From germline, CDR1 is MNHEY and CDR2 SVGAGI. The germline V and J ends were trimmed by 2 bases and 0 bases, with 10 bases remaining between them. CDR3 sequence (DNA): TGTGCCAGCAGTTACGGAGGGGCAACTAACTATGGCTACACCTTC. As protein: CASSYGGATNYGYTF.

This rearrangement joins TRBV5-1 to TRBJ2-1; D is perhaps TRBD1 (6 bases). Trimming stripped 0 bases from V and 7 bases from J, with 8 bases between. CDR1 is SGHRS, CDR2 YFSETQ, per germline. This CDR3 has 13 residues. CDR3 in DNA: TGCGCCAGCAGCTTGGGGACAGCGAATGAGCAGTTCTTC. Protein sequence: CASSLGTANEQFF. Combining the CDR3 with reference TRBV5-1 and TRBJ2-1 gives the whole variable domain KAGVTQTPRYLIKTRGQQVTLSCSPISGHRSVSWYQQTPGQGLQFLFEYFSETQRNKGNFPGRFSGRQFSNSRSEMNVSTLELGDSALYLCASSLGTANEQFFGPGTRLTVL.

This clone was observed a few times. CDR3 DNA: TGTGCCAGCAGTCATGACTGGCGGGGAGCGGATCAGCCCCAGCATTTT. Encoded protein: CASSHDWRGADQPQHF. This rearrangement joins TRBV27 to TRBJ1-5; no reliable D call. V was clipped by 5 bases and J by 5 bases, with 19 bases between them. Germline assignment: CDR1 MNHEY and CDR2 SMNVEV (reference sequence). The CDR3 spans 16 residues.

This clone was picked up a small number of times. The chain uses TRBV19 and TRBJ1-1; the D gene is possibly TRBD1 (5 bases). From germline, CDR1 is LNHDA and CDR2 SQIVND (reference sequence). Trimming took 6 bases from V and 4 from J, leaving 9 bases between them. This CDR3 spans 12 amino acids. The CDR3 region has the DNA TGTGCCAGTAGGGAGGGGTCCACTGAAGCTTTCTTT. It is translated as CASREGSTEAFF.

This chain uses TRBV30 with TRBJ1-2, with 7 positions matching TRBD1. The CDR3 spans 14 residues. Germline V gene lookup returns CDR1 GTSNPN and CDR2 SVGIG (reference sequence). Trimming removed 1 base from V and 3 bases from J; junction bases left unmatched: 5. CDR3 sequence reads: CAWSGQGVYYGYTF. CDR3 nucleotide sequence: TGTGCCTGGAGTGGGCAGGGGGTTTACTATGGCTACACCTTC.

The rearrangement uses TRBV29-1 and TRBJ1-2; possibly TRBD1 for D (6 bases). Germline loops: CDR1 SQVTM, CDR2 ANQGSEA. V gave up 4 bases and J gave up 4 bases, with 19 bases separating them. This CDR3 contains 15 residues. The CDR3 loop reads CSVGGPGEVGYGYTF. CDR3 sequence (DNA): TGCAGCGTTGGTGGGCCAGGGGAAGTGGGCTATGGCTACACCTTC.

The chain joins TRBV6-6 to TRBJ1-2; D is unresolved. V lost 6 bases and J 3 bases, leaving 8 bases between the germline ends. Germline values: CDR1 MNHNY, CDR2 SVGAGI (reference sequence). The CDR3 sequence is 12 residues long. CDR3: CASSPGDYGYTF. Here the CDR3 DNA reads TGTGCCAGCAGCCCCGGGGACTATGGCTACACCTTC.

This clone was observed a few times. The CDR3 spells CAWRGKGATANYGYTF. CDR3 sequence (DNA): TGTGCCTGGAGAGGAAAGGGGGCGACAGCTAACTATGGCTACACCTTC. V usage is TRBV30 and J usage is TRBJ1-2; 7 nucleotides agree with TRBD1. The V gene's germline CDR1 is GTSNPN and CDR2 SVGIG (reference sequence). The trim removed 3 bases at V and 0 bases at J, leaving 10 bases unmatched. This CDR3 spans 16 amino acids.

V gene TRBV19 combines with J gene TRBJ2-5; TRBD2 agrees at 10 bases. Germline V CDR1 and CDR2: LNHDA, SQIVND (reference sequence). The CDR3 is 15 amino acids. V shed 3 bases, J shed 5 bases, and the junction held 6 bases outside the gene matches. The CDR3, as DNA: TGTGCCAGTAGTATGCGGCTAGCGGGGGTTGAGACCCAGTACTTC. It encodes CASSMRLAGVETQYF.

This sequence joins TRBV5-4 and TRBJ2-6; the D gene is possibly TRBD2 (5 bases). Germline loops: CDR1 SGHNT, CDR2 YYREEE (reference sequence). V gave up 4 bases and J gave up 3 bases, with 11 bases separating them. The CDR3 covers 15 residues. The CDR3 reads CASSITSIGANVLTF. CDR3 DNA sequence: TGTGCCAGCAGCATAACTAGTATTGGGGCCAACGTCCTGACTTTC.